The next 16 T cell receptor beta chains were all read from a single sample in a study of human T cells and chemical hapten exposure (dated by TCRdb to the early 2020s). Library creation used RACE. The sequencer was a NextSeq 500. TCRdb reprocessed the public reads (quality trimming at Q25 with fastp, clone calling with MiXCR) and kept in-frame beta chains. Under each unique CDR3 protein, matching rows form one entry showing the most common genes and DNA. The sample profile shows hundreds of thousands of distinct CDR3 sequences; around 6% of them were found once. The ten largest clones represent about 5.4% of the sample. Explained via the paper, the time point label denotes: patch test 2, 6 weeks after DPC sensitization. The label giving this sample's treatment or condition can be read as: therapeutic diphenylcyclopropenone sensitization with weekly scalp DPC. The material was whole blood, obtained in connection with sensitization to the hapten diphenylcyclopropenone (DPC). These receptors originate from a woman aged 18 to 35 with alopecia areata. Some clones in this sample may be carry-over from other donors' samples.

This clonotype turned up a few times. V usage is TRBV12-3 or TRBV12-4 and J usage is TRBJ1-1; TRBD1 is a possible D gene (5 bases). The CDR3 has 17 residues. V dropped 0 bases and J dropped 7 bases, with 21 bases sitting between them. CDR3 loop: CASSLAYPRQGKVEAFF. The DNA for the CDR3 is TGTGCCAGCAGTTTAGCTTACCCCCGGCAGGGAAAGGTTGAAGCTTTCTTT.

This chain joins TRBV28 and TRBJ1-2; the D is unclear. The germline V and J ends were trimmed by 3 bases and 5 bases, with 7 bases remaining between them. CDR1 and CDR2 (germline): MDHEN, SYDVKM. This CDR3 is built from 12 residues. The CDR3 sequence: CASSFQRYGYTF. The CDR3 nucleotides read TGTGCCAGCAGTTTCCAGCGGTATGGCTACACCTTC.

This clonotype appeared a few times. The rearrangement links TRBV10-3 to TRBJ2-2; TRBD1 is a possible D gene (6 bases). This CDR3 has 16 amino acids. Per the germline V gene, CDR1 is ENHRY and CDR2 is SYGVKD. V was clipped by 4 bases and J by 3 bases, with 15 bases between them. The CDR3 loop reads CAISVWQGPDTGELFF. The CDR3 DNA sequence: TGTGCCATCAGTGTATGGCAGGGGCCGGACACCGGGGAGCTGTTTTTT.

This clonotype was detected a few times. The chain employs TRBV20-1 and TRBJ1-3; D unresolved. The CDR3 runs to 13 residues. CDR1 is DFQATT and CDR2 is SNEGSKA in the germline V gene (reference sequence). Deletions cut 5 bases from V and 0 bases from J, with 8 bases between. CDR3 DNA: TGCAGTGCTCTACCGCCCTCTGGAAACACCATATATTTT. Translating gives CSALPPSGNTIYF.

This clonotype was detected many times. The chain combines TRBV4-1 with TRBJ1-4; D is undetermined. The length of the CDR3 is 14 residues. V gave up 2 bases and J gave up 4 bases, with 8 bases separating them. The germline V gene has CDR1 MGHRA and CDR2 YSYEKL. This CDR3 is CASSQKQYNEKLFF. CDR3 nucleotide sequence: TGCGCCAGCAGCCAAAAACAGTATAATGAAAAACTGTTTTTT.

This clonotype was observed many times. The rearrangement links TRBV6-5 to TRBJ2-7; TRBD2 agrees at 8 bases. Trimming cost V 5 bases and J 3 bases; bases outside gene matches: 12. Germline loops: CDR1 MNHEY, CDR2 SVGAGI. The CDR3 spans 16 residues. The CDR3 nucleotides are TGTGCCAGCAGTCCGCCCGGGACTAGTTTTTACTACGAGCAGTACTTC. Its translation: CASSPPGTSFYYEQYF.

This clonotype showed up many times. A read error may produce the germline difference seen at one junction end. The CDR3 DNA is TGCGGTGCCACCAATGGGGGCGACCTGAACACTGAAGCTTTCTTT. Its translation: CGATNGGDLNTEAFF. The rearrangement joins TRBV20-1 to TRBJ1-1; D may be TRBD1 (6 bases). Germline assignment: CDR1 DFQATT and CDR2 SNEGSKA (reference sequence). The CDR3 consists of 15 residues.

The rearrangement uses TRBV7-6 and TRBJ2-7; D is uncertain. The V end lost 1 base, the J end lost 0 bases, and 13 bases lay between the germline ends. This CDR3 has 16 amino acids. Looked up from germline, CDR1 is SGHVS and CDR2 is FNYEAQ. The CDR3 loop reads CASSLEDGYPSYEQYF. CDR3 in DNA: TGTGCCAGCAGCTTAGAGGACGGGTACCCCTCCTACGAGCAGTACTTC. Full variable domain (missing parts from reference TRBV7-6 and TRBJ2-7): GAGVSQSPRYKVTKRGQDVALRCDPISGHVSLYWYRQALGQGPEFLTYFNYEAQQDKSGLPNDRFSAERPEGSISTLTIQRTEQRDSAMYRCASSLEDGYPSYEQYFGPGTRLTVT.

This chain joins TRBV29-1 and TRBJ2-3, with D perhaps TRBD1 (6 bases). The V gene lost 4 bases and the J gene lost 0 bases, with 11 bases spanning the gap. The germline V gene has CDR1 SQVTM and CDR2 ANQGSEA. There are 14 residues in the CDR3. CDR3 sequence reads: CSVGQESSTDTQYF. CDR3 bases: TGCAGCGTTGGACAGGAAAGTAGCACAGATACGCAGTATTTT.

The V call is TRBV28, the J call TRBJ1-5; D is uncertain. The V gene lost 3 bases and the J gene lost 3 bases, with 12 bases spanning the gap. CDR3 length: 15 amino acids. Germline CDR1 and CDR2: MDHEN and SYDVKM. CDR3 protein: CASSFYGRYNQPQHF. For the CDR3, the DNA is TGTGCCAGCAGTTTCTATGGACGGTACAATCAGCCCCAGCATTTT. The variable domain in full, completed from reference TRBV28 and TRBJ1-5, reads DVKVTQSSRYLVKRTGEKVFLECVQDMDHENMFWYRQDPGLGLRLIYFSYDVKMKEKGDIPEGYSVSREKKERFSLILESASTNQTSMYLCASSFYGRYNQPQHFGDGTRLSIL.

This clonotype was counted between two and nine times. This chain links TRBV6-5 with TRBJ2-3, with 10 positions matching TRBD2. This CDR3 has 16 amino acids. CDR1 is MNHEY and CDR2 is SVGAGI in the germline V gene. The trim removed 5 bases at V and 4 bases at J, leaving 9 bases unmatched. The CDR3 DNA reads as TGTGCCAGCAGTGACCTAAGCGGGGGGGTCGCAGATACGCAGTATTTT. This gives the protein CASSDLSGGVADTQYF.

This clonotype was seen a single time. The chain recombines TRBV7-9 with TRBJ2-5; TRBD2 aligns across 11 bases. There are 15 residues in the CDR3. CDR1 is SEHNR, CDR2 FQNEAQ, per germline (reference sequence). With 4 bases clipped from V and 5 bases from J, the junction kept 6 bases outside the gene matches. Here the CDR3 DNA reads TGTGCCAGCAGCTCCGGGACTAGCGGTGCGGAGACCCAGTACTTC. Its protein is CASSSGTSGAETQYF.

The table lists this clonotype with many counts. This chain links TRBV4-2 with TRBJ1-2, with unresolved D. Trimming cost V 0 bases and J 1 base, with 12 bases left between them. This CDR3 region has 16 residues. The germline V gene has CDR1 LGHNA and CDR2 YNFKEQ. The chain's CDR3 is CASSQDDLTVNYGYTF. The CDR3 DNA is TGTGCCAGCAGCCAAGACGACCTGACGGTTAACTATGGCTACACCTTC.

The V call is TRBV20-1, the J call TRBJ2-3; tentatively, D is TRBD1 or TRBD2 (5 bases each). CDR1 and CDR2 (germline): DFQATT, SNEGSKA (reference sequence). V lost 7 bases to trimming and J lost 4 bases, with 12 bases between them. This CDR3 is 12 amino acids long. In nucleotides, the CDR3 is TGCAGTGGTCCGGGACCTCCAGATACGCAGTATTTT. Protein: CSGPGPPDTQYF.

The gene calls are TRBV6-1 and TRBJ2-1, with D possibly TRBD2 on 5 matching bases. Germline V gene lookup returns CDR1 MNHNS and CDR2 SASEGT. This CDR3 comprises 15 residues. V was cut by 0 bases and J by 2 bases, with 8 bases left in between. Written as DNA, the CDR3 is TGTGCCAGCAGTGAAGCTTCGGGGACCTACAATGAGCAGTTCTTC. Translation: CASSEASGTYNEQFF.

The chain has TRBV5-1 and TRBJ1-6; D gene uncertain. CDR1 is SGHRS and CDR2 is YFSETQ in the germline V gene. Trimming took off 0 bases at V and 6 bases at J, with 10 bases between the two ends. The CDR3 spans 15 residues. CDR3 coding DNA: TGCGCCAGCAGCTTGGGGGTCAACCGTAATTCACCCCTCCACTTT. Its protein is CASSLGVNRNSPLHF.